Included here is one T cell receptor beta chain sequence, with context. Its antigen is not known. The data were taken from a study of T cell responses to AZD1222 COVID-19 vaccine. Findings and caveats of the study: Vaccination with two AZD1222 doses was followed by a rise in Spike-specific TCR breadth and depth.

The germline gives CDR1 LGHNA, CDR2 YNFKEQ. The CDR3 is 14 residues long. Trimming took 3 bases from V and 7 from J, leaving 10 bases between them. Assay used: immunoSEQ multiplex PCR; TCRdb lists only in-frame clones, some missing. The profile covers over 100,000 clones, with roughly 93% appearing a single time and 5% taken by the ten largest. This receptor was taken from an adult in good health. V is TRBV4-2 and J is TRBJ1-6; D is unresolved. This sample comprised peripheral blood, obtained on day 0 of AZD1222 vaccination. The CDR3 nucleotides read TGTGCCAGCAGCCAGGTCACAGAAAATTCACCCCTCCACTTT. It translates to CASSQVTENSPLHF.